Listed below are T cell receptor beta chains from one sample, sequenced in a study of neoadjuvant anti-PD-1 for oral cavity cancer. Repertoires were generated with immunoSEQ multiplex PCR, while TCRdb's copy carries only in-frame clones and drops some. The table has some 14,000 clones, about three quarters seen once; the top ten hold about 2.8%. The input for sequencing was PBMCs, taken after nivolumab (anti-PD-1) treatment. Source of these receptors: a person aged 35 to 85 with oral cavity squamous cell carcinoma. Both conserved end residues are part of each CDR3. The D gene is left open where the match is weak. Expanded clones are given a class, and other clones once, few, many or no size at all.

V,D,J,size,DNA,CDR3
TRBV19,TRBD2,TRBJ2-1,few,TGTGCCAGTAGTATAAGCGGGAGGGCCGTGAATGAGCAGTTCTTC,CASSISGRAVNEQFF
TRBV7-9,.,TRBJ1-2,.,TGTGCCAGCAGCTTAGGGCTCAGGACGGACCCTACTTCCTATGGCTACACCTTC,CASSLGLRTDPTSYGYTF
TRBV6-1,.,TRBJ2-3,few,TGTGCCAGCAGTGTCCACACGGATACGCAGTATTTT,CASSVHTDTQYF
TRBV25-1,.,TRBJ1-5,.,TGTGCCAGCAGTCCCTCAGGGAATCAGCCCCAGCATTTT,CASSPSGNQPQHF
TRBV6-1,.,TRBJ1-5,few,TGTGCCAGCAGGAAAGATTTAGGCAATCAGCCCCAGCATTTT,CASRKDLGNQPQHF
TRBV6-4,TRBD2,TRBJ2-3,few,TGTGCCAGCAGTGACGACGGGACTAGCGGGAGTCATACGCAGTATTTT,CASSDDGTSGSHTQYF
TRBV19,.,TRBJ2-3,.,TGTGCCAGTAGTAACAAGGGACGTCAAGCGCCAGATACGCAGTATTTT,CASSNKGRQAPDTQYF
TRBV6-1,.,TRBJ2-7,.,TGTGCCAGCAGTGAAGCATACCCCAGTCAAACCTACGAGCAGTACTTC,CASSEAYPSQTYEQYF
TRBV6-1,.,TRBJ2-5,.,TGTGCCAGCACCCACGCACCTGAAGAGACCCAGTACTTC,CASTHAPEETQYF
TRBV25-1,TRBD2,TRBJ2-7,once,TGTGCCAGCAGTGCTACATGGACTAGCGGGACACCCTACGAGCAGTACTTC,CASSATWTSGTPYEQYF
TRBV15,.,TRBJ2-7,.,TGTGCCACCAGCAGAGAGCTGAACTACGAGCAGTACTTC,CATSRELNYEQYF
TRBV7-9,.,TRBJ2-5,.,TGTGCCAGCAGCTTAGGGCAGGTCCAAGAGACCCAGTACTTC,CASSLGQVQETQYF
TRBV7-9,.,TRBJ1-4,few,TGTGCCAGCAGCTTAGGATCTACAACTAATGAAAAACTGTTTTTT,CASSLGSTTNEKLFF
TRBV5-4,TRBD1,TRBJ1-1,.,TGTGCCAGCAGCCCGGGACAGGGGGCGTTTGACACTGAAGCTTTCTTT,CASSPGQGAFDTEAFF
TRBV30,.,TRBJ2-2,.,TGTGCCTGGAGATTGGCGGACACCCTCGGGGAGCTGTTTTTT,CAWRLADTLGELFF
TRBV28,.,TRBJ2-5,once,TGTGCCAGCAGTTTCTACAGGGCGGTACTGGAGACCCAGTACTTC,CASSFYRAVLETQYF
TRBV7-9,.,TRBJ1-1,few,TGTGCCAGCAGCTTATGGGGGAACACTGAAGCTTTCTTT,CASSLWGNTEAFF
TRBV25-1,.,TRBJ2-3,.,TGTGCCAGCAGTGAACAGGGTTGGGGTACGCAGTATTTT,CASSEQGWGTQYF
TRBV11-2,TRBD2,TRBJ2-2,.,TGTGCCAGCAGCGCCTCAGGACTAGCGGTAACCGGGGAGCTGTTTTTT,CASSASGLAVTGELFF
TRBV6-6,.,TRBJ1-2,.,TGTGCCAGCAGTTTCGGACTCCCGGCGGATGGCTACACCTTC,CASSFGLPADGYTF
TRBV5-1,.,TRBJ2-3,once,TGCGCCAGCAGCCCCGGGTGGGCCCAGGATACGCAGTATTTT,CASSPGWAQDTQYF
TRBV10-2,.,TRBJ2-7,.,TGCGCCAGCATAAGCCGGATGGACGGCTACGAGCAGTACTTC,CASISRMDGYEQYF
TRBV5-1,.,TRBJ2-1,.,TGCGCCAGCAGACCCGATTGGGACGGGGTCGTAAGCTCCTACAATGAGCAGTTCTTC,CASRPDWDGVVSSYNEQFF
TRBV6-5,TRBD1,TRBJ2-7,.,TGTGCCAGCAGTCTCCTACAGGGGGCGCAGTACGAGCAGTACTTC,CASSLLQGAQYEQYF
TRBV7-6,TRBD2,TRBJ2-5,once,TGTGCCAGCGCCCGGCCGGGAGGGGTTTGGGAGACCCAGTACTTC,CASARPGGVWETQYF
TRBV7-3,.,TRBJ2-5,.,TGTGCCAGCAGCTTAGAGGGTCAGACCCAGTACTTC,CASSLEGQTQYF
TRBV27,.,TRBJ2-7,few,TGTGCCAGCAGTCCGAGGGACGGTACCTACGAGCAGTACTTC,CASSPRDGTYEQYF
TRBV25-1,.,TRBJ2-1,.,TGTGCCAGCAGTGCACCCCTGGGGGAAAATGAGCAGTTCTTC,CASSAPLGENEQFF
TRBV27,.,TRBJ2-7,.,TGTGCCAGCATGTGGATCGTGAGCGGCGAGCAGTACTTC,CASMWIVSGEQYF
TRBV19,TRBD1,TRBJ1-1,few,TGTGCCAGTAGTGCTACAGGGGTATGGACTGAAGCTTTCTTT,CASSATGVWTEAFF
TRBV27,.,TRBJ2-3,.,TGTGCCAGCAGTTTAGAAGGTTTCACAGATACGCAGTATTTT,CASSLEGFTDTQYF
TRBV13,.,TRBJ1-2,.,TGTGCCAGCAGCTTCGGGGGAAACTATGGCTACACCTTC,CASSFGGNYGYTF
TRBV16,.,TRBJ2-7,.,TGTGCCAGCAGCCCCGCCAGGGAAACCTACGAGCAGTACTTC,CASSPARETYEQYF
TRBV7-9,.,TRBJ1-2,.,TGTGCCAGCAGCTCGACAGAGACCAAGGTCTATGGCTACACCTTC,CASSSTETKVYGYTF
TRBV7-7,.,TRBJ1-1,.,TGTGCTAGCAGCTTTGGGACAAATCGGGGTAACACTGAAGCTTTCTTT,CASSFGTNRGNTEAFF
TRBV29-1,TRBD1,TRBJ1-1,.,TGCAGCGTTGACAGGGGGCGCCGAGGAAACACTGAAGCTTTCTTT,CSVDRGRRGNTEAFF
TRBV28,.,TRBJ1-2,few,TGTGCCAGCAGGGCCGGGGGAAGTAACTATGGCTACACCTTC,CASRAGGSNYGYTF
TRBV18,TRBD1,TRBJ1-1,.,TGTGCCAGCTCACCACCGAAGGCAGGGGGTGGCACTGAAGCTTTCTTT,CASSPPKAGGGTEAFF
TRBV4-1,TRBD1,TRBJ1-1,.,TGCGCCAGCAGCCCGGGACAGGGCCCTGAAGCTTTCTTT,CASSPGQGPEAFF
TRBV19,.,TRBJ2-2,.,TGTGCCAGTAATGAGGATGCGGGGATTAACACCGGGGAGCTGTTTTTT,CASNEDAGINTGELFF
TRBV6-5,.,TRBJ2-3,.,TGTGCCAGCAGTACTCACACTCGGGGGGCGCCTATTAGTGTTTTT,CASSTHTRGAPISVF
TRBV6-1,TRBD1,TRBJ2-4,.,TGTGCCAGCAGTGAACGGGACAGGGTACTACTAGCCAAAAACATTCAGTACTTC,CASSERDRVLLAKNIQYF
TRBV13,.,TRBJ2-3,.,TGTGCCAGCAGCTTTCCGGGAAGGACAGATACGCAGTATTTT,CASSFPGRTDTQYF
TRBV11-2,.,TRBJ2-2,.,TGTGCCAGCAGCCCGGGGTTTTTT,CASSPGFF
TRBV19,.,TRBJ1-1,few,TGTGCCAGACCAACCCGGACAGTGATGAACACTGAAGCTTTCTTT,CARPTRTVMNTEAFF
TRBV11-3,.,TRBJ2-3,.,TGTGCCAGCAGCTTAGGTGGGAATACGCAGTATTTT,CASSLGGNTQYF
TRBV5-1,.,TRBJ2-7,.,TGCGCCAGCAGCTTAAGGGGGGGTTACGAGCAGTACTTC,CASSLRGGYEQYF
TRBV30,TRBD1,TRBJ1-2,.,TGTGCCTGGAGTGTATGGGCCCAGGGGGCAGATGGCTACACCTTC,CAWSVWAQGADGYTF
TRBV7-8,TRBD2,TRBJ2-2,.,TGTGCCAGCAGCTTAGGGGGCGGGAGTCGGGTCACCGGGGAGCTGTTTTTT,CASSLGGGSRVTGELFF
TRBV9,TRBD2,TRBJ2-3,.,TGTGCCAGCAGCGGAATACAGGGGACTAGCTACCCAGATACGCAGTATTTT,CASSGIQGTSYPDTQYF
TRBV6-1,.,TRBJ2-4,.,TGTGCCAGCAATCGGGGACAGTCGGGAGACATTCAGTACTTC,CASNRGQSGDIQYF
TRBV6-6,.,TRBJ2-5,.,TGTGCCAGCCTTGGCAGTCGACAAGAGACCCAGTACTTC,CASLGSRQETQYF
TRBV6-1,.,TRBJ2-5,.,TGTGCCAGCAGTGGGGGCTTTGAGACCCAGTACTTC,CASSGGFETQYF
TRBV29-1,TRBD2,TRBJ2-7,few,TGCAGCGTTGAGGGGATCGGACTAGCTTCAAGCTCCTACGAGCAGTACTTC,CSVEGIGLASSSYEQYF